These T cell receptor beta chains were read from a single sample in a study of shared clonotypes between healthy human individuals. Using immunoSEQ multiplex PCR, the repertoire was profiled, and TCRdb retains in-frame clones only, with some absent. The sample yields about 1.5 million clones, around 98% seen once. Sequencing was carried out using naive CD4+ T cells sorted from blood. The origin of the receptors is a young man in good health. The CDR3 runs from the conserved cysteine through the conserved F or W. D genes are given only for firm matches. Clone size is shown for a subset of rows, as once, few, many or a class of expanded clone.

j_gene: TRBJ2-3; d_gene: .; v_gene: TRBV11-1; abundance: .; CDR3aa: CASSLSQGRHTDTQYF; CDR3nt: TGTGCCAGCAGCTTATCACAGGGAAGGCACACAGATACGCAGTATTTT
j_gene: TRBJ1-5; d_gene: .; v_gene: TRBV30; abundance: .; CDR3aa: CAWSNSNQPQHF; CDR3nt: TGTGCCTGGTCTAATAGCAATCAGCCCCAGCATTTT
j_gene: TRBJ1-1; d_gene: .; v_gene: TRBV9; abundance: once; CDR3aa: CASSVGRYTEAFF; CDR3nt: TGTGCCAGCAGCGTAGGTAGGTACACTGAAGCTTTCTTT
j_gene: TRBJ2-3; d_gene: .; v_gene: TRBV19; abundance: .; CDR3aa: CASSPVRAADTQYF; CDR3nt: TGTGCCAGTAGTCCAGTCCGGGCGGCAGATACGCAGTATTTT
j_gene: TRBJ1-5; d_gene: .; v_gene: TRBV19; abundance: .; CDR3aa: CASSATEGLWQPQHF; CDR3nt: TGTGCCAGTAGTGCGACAGAAGGGTTGTGGCAGCCCCAGCATTTT
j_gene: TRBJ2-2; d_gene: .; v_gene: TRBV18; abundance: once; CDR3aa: CASTDIGTGELFF; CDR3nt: TGTGCCAGCACAGACATAGGGACCGGGGAGCTGTTTTTT
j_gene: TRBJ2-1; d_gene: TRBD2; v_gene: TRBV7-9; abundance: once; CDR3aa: CASSLYSGLAANNEQFF; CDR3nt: TGTGCCAGCAGCTTATATTCAGGACTAGCGGCAAACAATGAGCAGTTCTTC
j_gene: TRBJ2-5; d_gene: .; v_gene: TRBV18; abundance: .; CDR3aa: CASRGRVETQYF; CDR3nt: TGTGCCAGCCGGGGCAGGGTAGAGACCCAGTACTTC
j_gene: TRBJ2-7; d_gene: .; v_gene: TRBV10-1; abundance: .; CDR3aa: CASSESALYEQYF; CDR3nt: TGCGCCAGCAGTGAGTCAGCCCTCTACGAGCAGTACTTC
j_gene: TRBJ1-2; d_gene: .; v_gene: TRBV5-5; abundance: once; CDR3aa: CASSYGQSAGYGYTF; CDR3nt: TGTGCCAGCAGCTATGGACAAAGTGCGGGCTATGGCTACACCTTC
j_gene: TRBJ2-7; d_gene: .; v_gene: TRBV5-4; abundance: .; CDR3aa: CASRKEGGMSSYEQYF; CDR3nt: TGTGCCAGCCGCAAGGAGGGCGGGATGAGCTCCTACGAGCAGTACTTC
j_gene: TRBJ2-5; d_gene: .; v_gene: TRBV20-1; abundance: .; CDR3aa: CSGGAGETQYF; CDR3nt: TGCAGTGGAGGGGCAGGGGAGACCCAGTACTTC
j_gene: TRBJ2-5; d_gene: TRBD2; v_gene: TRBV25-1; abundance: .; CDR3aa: CASRLAAGVTQYF; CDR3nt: TGTGCCAGCAGATTGGCCGCGGGGGTGACCCAGTACTTC
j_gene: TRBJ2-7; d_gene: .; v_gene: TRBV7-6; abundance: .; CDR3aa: CASSDEQYF; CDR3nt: TGTGCCAGCAGTGACGAGCAGTACTTC
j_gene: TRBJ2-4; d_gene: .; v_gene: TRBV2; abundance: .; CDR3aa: CASSAQRPPYF; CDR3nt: TGTGCCAGCAGTGCCCAGCGCCCTCCATACTTC
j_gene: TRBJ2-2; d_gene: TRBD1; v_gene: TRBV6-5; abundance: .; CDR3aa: CASSHRQGATGELFF; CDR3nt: TGTGCCAGCAGTCATCGACAGGGGGCCACCGGGGAGCTGTTTTTT
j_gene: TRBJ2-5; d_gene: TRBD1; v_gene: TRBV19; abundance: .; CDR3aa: CASSILAGQGQETQYF; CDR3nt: TGTGCCAGTAGTATCTTGGCGGGACAGGGGCAAGAGACCCAGTACTTC
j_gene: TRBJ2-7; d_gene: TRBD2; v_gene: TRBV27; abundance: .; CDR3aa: CASSLSAGGQTEQYF; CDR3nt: TGTGCCAGCAGTTTATCTGCGGGAGGGCAAACCGAGCAGTACTTC
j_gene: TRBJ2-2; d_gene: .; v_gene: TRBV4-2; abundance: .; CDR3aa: CASSQVTGELFF; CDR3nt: TGTGCCAGCAGCCAAGTGACCGGGGAGCTGTTTTTT
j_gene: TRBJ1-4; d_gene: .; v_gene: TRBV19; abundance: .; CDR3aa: CATSGATNEKLFF; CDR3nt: TGTGCCACTTCAGGAGCAACTAATGAAAAACTGTTTTTT
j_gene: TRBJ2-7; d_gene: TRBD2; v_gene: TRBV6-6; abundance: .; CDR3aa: CASTDPGLHEQYF; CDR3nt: TGTGCCAGCACCGATCCGGGACTACACGAGCAGTACTTC
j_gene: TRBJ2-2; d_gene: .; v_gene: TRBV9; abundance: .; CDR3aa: CASSPSVGQKKTGELFF; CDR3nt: TGTGCCAGCAGCCCTAGTGTCGGACAGAAGAAGACCGGGGAGCTGTTTTTT
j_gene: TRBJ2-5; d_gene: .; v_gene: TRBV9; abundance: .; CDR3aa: CASSVAVGGGETQYF; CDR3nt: TGTGCCAGCAGCGTAGCGGTGGGAGGAGGAGAGACCCAGTACTTC
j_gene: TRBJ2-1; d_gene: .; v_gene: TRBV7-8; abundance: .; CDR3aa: CASSLLQGEQFF; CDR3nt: TGTGCCAGCAGCTTATTGCAAGGGGAGCAGTTCTTC
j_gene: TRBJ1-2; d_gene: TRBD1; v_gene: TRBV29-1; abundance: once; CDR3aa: CSVESNTGGIGYTF; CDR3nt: TGCAGCGTTGAATCGAACACAGGGGGCATTGGCTACACCTTC
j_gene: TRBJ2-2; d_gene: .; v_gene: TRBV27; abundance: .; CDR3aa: CASSLRSTGELFF; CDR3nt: TGTGCCAGCAGTTTAAGGAGCACCGGGGAGCTGTTTTTT
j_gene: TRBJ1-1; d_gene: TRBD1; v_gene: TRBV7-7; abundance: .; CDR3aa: CASSLGTGESEAFF; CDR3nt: TGTGCTAGCAGCTTAGGAACAGGGGAGAGTGAAGCTTTCTTT
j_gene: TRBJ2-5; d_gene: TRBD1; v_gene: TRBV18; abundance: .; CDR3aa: CASSPVSGTGTKETQYF; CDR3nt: TGTGCCAGCTCACCAGTTTCCGGGACAGGGACCAAAGAGACCCAGTACTTC
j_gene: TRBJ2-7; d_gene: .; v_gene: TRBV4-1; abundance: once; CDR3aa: CASSHPGGRSYEQYF; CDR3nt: TGCGCCAGCAGCCACCCAGGCGGGCGGTCCTACGAGCAGTACTTC
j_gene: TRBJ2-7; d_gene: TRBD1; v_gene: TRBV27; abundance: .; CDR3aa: CASSSRDRVWKQYF; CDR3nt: TGTGCCAGCAGTTCTCGGGACAGGGTCTGGAAGCAGTACTTC
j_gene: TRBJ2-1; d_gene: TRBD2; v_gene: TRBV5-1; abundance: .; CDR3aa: CASSLGTGGDEQFF; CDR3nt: TGCGCCAGCAGCCTTGGGACGGGAGGCGATGAGCAGTTCTTC
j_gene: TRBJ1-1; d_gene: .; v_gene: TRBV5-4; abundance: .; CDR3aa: CASSGRTANTEAFF; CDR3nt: TGTGCCAGCAGCGGAAGGACAGCCAACACTGAAGCTTTCTTT
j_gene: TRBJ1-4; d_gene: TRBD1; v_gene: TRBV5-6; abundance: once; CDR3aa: CASSKDRGRILEKLFF; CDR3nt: TGTGCCAGCAGCAAGGACAGGGGGCGAATTCTTGAAAAACTGTTTTTT
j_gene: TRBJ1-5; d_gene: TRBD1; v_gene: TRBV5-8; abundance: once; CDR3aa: CASSGGQRGNQPQHF; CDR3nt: TGTGCCAGCAGCGGGGGACAGAGGGGCAATCAGCCCCAGCATTTT
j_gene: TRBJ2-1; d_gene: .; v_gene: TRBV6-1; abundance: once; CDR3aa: CASSARMPRSSYNEQFF; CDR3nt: TGTGCCAGCAGTGCCCGTATGCCAAGGAGCTCCTACAATGAGCAGTTCTTC
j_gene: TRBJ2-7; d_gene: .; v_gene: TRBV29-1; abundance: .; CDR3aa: CSVVRSGGYEQYF; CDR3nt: TGCAGCGTTGTTCGGTCGGGCGGGTACGAGCAGTACTTC
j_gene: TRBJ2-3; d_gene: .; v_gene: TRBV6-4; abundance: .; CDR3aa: CASSDGDGTDTQYF; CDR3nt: TGTGCCAGCAGTGACGGCGACGGCACAGATACGCAGTATTTT
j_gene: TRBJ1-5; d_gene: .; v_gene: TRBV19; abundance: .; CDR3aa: CASSPGLYQPQHF; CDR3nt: TGTGCCAGTAGTCCAGGGCTTTATCAGCCCCAGCATTTT
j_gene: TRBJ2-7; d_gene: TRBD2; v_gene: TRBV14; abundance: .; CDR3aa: CASSQFSGNIVYEQYF; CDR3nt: TGTGCCAGCAGCCAGTTTAGCGGGAATATCGTCTACGAGCAGTACTTC
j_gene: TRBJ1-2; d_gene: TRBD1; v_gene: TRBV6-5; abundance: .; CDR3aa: CASSEDRGYGYTF; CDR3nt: TGTGCCAGCAGTGAGGACAGGGGGTATGGCTACACCTTC
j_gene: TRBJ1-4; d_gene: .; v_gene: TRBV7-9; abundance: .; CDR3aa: CASSLTPGQGANEKLFF; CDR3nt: TGTGCCAGCAGCTTAACCCCCGGCCAGGGTGCTAATGAAAAACTGTTTTTT
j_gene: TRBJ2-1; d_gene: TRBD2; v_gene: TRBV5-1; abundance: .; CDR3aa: CASSIMARLAGDPQFF; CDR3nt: TGCGCCAGCAGCATAATGGCCCGACTAGCGGGGGACCCGCAGTTCTTC
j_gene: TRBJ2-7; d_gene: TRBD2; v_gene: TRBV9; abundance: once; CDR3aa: CASSVGTSGSLLQYF; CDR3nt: TGTGCCAGCAGCGTAGGGACTAGCGGGAGTTTATTGCAGTACTTC
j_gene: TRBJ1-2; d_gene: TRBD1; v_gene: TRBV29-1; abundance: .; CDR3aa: CSVEDRDGFGYTF; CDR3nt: TGCAGCGTGGAGGACAGGGATGGATTTGGCTACACCTTC
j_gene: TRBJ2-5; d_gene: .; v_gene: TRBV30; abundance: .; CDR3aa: CAWSGVGETQYF; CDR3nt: TGTGCCTGGAGTGGTGTCGGAGAGACCCAGTACTTC
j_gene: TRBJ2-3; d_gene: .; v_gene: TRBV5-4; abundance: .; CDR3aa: CASSLSRAQGDTQYF; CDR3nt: TGTGCCAGCAGCTTGTCCAGGGCTCAGGGAGATACGCAGTATTTT
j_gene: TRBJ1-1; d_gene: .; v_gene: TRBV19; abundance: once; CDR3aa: CASSRYDRENTEAFF; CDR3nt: TGTGCCAGTAGTAGGTACGACAGAGAGAACACTGAAGCTTTCTTT